A selection of T cell receptor beta chains follows, all from one sample in a study of shared clonotypes between healthy human individuals. This table comes from immunoSEQ multiplex PCR, and its TCRdb copy is limited to in-frame clones, with some not included. Among about 2.4 million clones listed, 90% to 95% were seen once. Source material: naive CD4+ T cells from PBMCs. The source of these receptors is a man aged 18 to 35 in good health. Some clones in this sample may be carry-over from other donors' samples. CDR3s include the opening cysteine and the closing phenylalanine or tryptophan. Fields, in order: J gene, V gene, D gene, clone size, CDR3 protein, CDR3 DNA. The D gene is left open where the match is weak. Size tells how often a clone was seen (once, few, many) or the class of an expanded clone, and some rows leave it out.

J: TRBJ1-4
V: TRBV29-1
D: NA
size: NA
CDR3: CSVGVQINEKLFF
DNA: TGCAGCGTTGGGGTTCAGATTAATGAAAAACTGTTTTTT

J: TRBJ2-2
V: TRBV7-3
D: NA
size: NA
CDR3: CASSLATANTGELFF
DNA: TGTGCCAGCAGCTTAGCTACCGCAAACACCGGGGAGCTGTTTTTT

J: TRBJ2-2
V: TRBV18
D: NA
size: once
CDR3: CASSPQGTPNTGELFF
DNA: TGTGCCAGCTCACCCCAAGGGACACCTAACACCGGGGAGCTGTTTTTT

J: TRBJ2-1
V: TRBV6-4
D: NA
size: NA
CDR3: CASSALLASNEQFF
DNA: TGTGCCAGCAGTGCTTTACTAGCTAGCAATGAGCAGTTCTTC

J: TRBJ2-5
V: TRBV11-2
D: NA
size: NA
CDR3: CASSLAGGSGETQYF
DNA: TGTGCCAGCAGCTTAGCCGGGGGTTCAGGGGAGACCCAGTACTTC

J: TRBJ2-2
V: TRBV9
D: TRBD2
size: NA
CDR3: CASSRTSGRAAGELFF
DNA: TGTGCCAGCAGCCGTACTAGCGGGAGGGCCGCCGGGGAGCTGTTTTTT

J: TRBJ1-1
V: TRBV5-1
D: NA
size: NA
CDR3: CASSPRSRPGTEAFF
DNA: TGCGCCAGCAGCCCTCGATCCCGGCCGGGCACTGAAGCTTTCTTT

J: TRBJ1-4
V: TRBV18
D: TRBD1
size: NA
CDR3: CASSPGQGEKLFF
DNA: TGTGCCAGCTCACCTGGACAGGGTGAAAAACTGTTTTTT

J: TRBJ2-2
V: TRBV15
D: NA
size: NA
CDR3: CATTKAALSGELFF
DNA: TGTGCCACCACCAAGGCGGCCTTGAGCGGGGAGCTGTTTTTT

J: TRBJ1-1
V: TRBV7-3
D: NA
size: NA
CDR3: CASSKDSNTEAFF
DNA: TGTGCCAGCAGCAAGGACAGTAACACTGAAGCTTTCTTT

J: TRBJ2-5
V: TRBV18
D: NA
size: NA
CDR3: CASSPGAPRETQYF
DNA: TGTGCCAGCTCACCTGGGGCCCCCAGGGAGACCCAGTACTTC

J: TRBJ2-2
V: TRBV10-3
D: TRBD2
size: NA
CDR3: CAISYTSGRYTGELFF
DNA: TGTGCCATCAGCTACACTAGCGGGAGGTACACCGGGGAGCTGTTTTTT

J: TRBJ2-1
V: TRBV10-1
D: TRBD1
size: once
CDR3: CASSHPGQYEDEQFF
DNA: TGCGCCAGCAGCCATCCGGGACAGTATGAAGATGAGCAGTTCTTC

J: TRBJ2-1
V: TRBV6-6
D: TRBD2
size: NA
CDR3: CASRRGREGYNEQFF
DNA: TGTGCCAGCAGACGAGGGCGGGAGGGTTATAATGAGCAGTTCTTC

J: TRBJ1-5
V: TRBV28
D: TRBD1
size: NA
CDR3: CASSKGTGGYQPQHF
DNA: TGTGCCAGCAGCAAAGGGACAGGGGGCTATCAGCCCCAGCATTTT

J: TRBJ2-3
V: TRBV6-5
D: NA
size: NA
CDR3: CASSDANTDTQYF
DNA: TGTGCCAGCTCAGACGCCAACACAGATACGCAGTATTTT

J: TRBJ2-7
V: TRBV11-2
D: NA
size: NA
CDR3: CASSLEMQEVSYEQYF
DNA: TGTGCCAGCAGCTTAGAAATGCAGGAAGTCTCCTACGAGCAGTACTTC